The 21 T cell receptor beta chains listed next were all sequenced from one sample in a study of cytomegalovirus exposure and HLA in healthy donors. It was with 60 Vbeta and 13 Jbeta primers that the PCR ran. Using immunoSEQ multiplex PCR, the repertoire was profiled, and TCRdb retains in-frame clones only, with some absent. The sample holds hundreds of thousands of clones; 82% are singletons and the top ten take 6%. What was sequenced was PBMCs. The receptor set was obtained from a man between 40 and 49 years old in good health and CMV-seropositive.

Only one count was recorded for this clone. V usage is TRBV5-1 and J usage is TRBJ2-1; 9 bases are shared with TRBD1. CDR1 and CDR2 (germline): SGHRS, YFSETQ. The CDR3 loop spans 14 amino acids. Losses at the gene ends were 3 bases for V and 6 bases for J; bases not matched to a gene: 4. As DNA, the CDR3 is TGCGCCAGCAGCTGGGGACAGGGAATCAATGAGCAGTTCTTC. Its translation: CASSWGQGINEQFF.

The V gene is TRBV20-1, the J gene TRBJ1-4; D gene unclear. The V gene lost 2 bases and the J gene lost 10 bases, with 8 bases spanning the gap. The CDR3 loop spans 11 amino acids. In germline, CDR1 is DFQATT, CDR2 SNEGSKA (reference sequence). In DNA form, the CDR3 reads TGCAGTGCTAGACCCGACTTAAAACTGTTTTTT. The encoded protein is CSARPDLKLFF.

CDR3: CTSSGLAGGKSYEQYV. The CDR3 nucleotides read TGCACCAGTTCGGGGCTAGCGGGAGGGAAATCTTACGAGCAGTACGTC. The gene calls are TRBV1 and TRBJ2-7; the table's D call, TRBD2, has no DNA check behind it. TRBV1 is a pseudogene. The CDR3 length is 16 residues.

The CDR3 DNA sequence: TGTGCCAGCAGCTCCTTTGGGGGGGTCGGCGGGGAGCTGTTTTTT. This codes for CASSSFGGVGGELFF. The V gene is TRBV7-3, the J gene TRBJ2-2; 7 nucleotides align to TRBD2. V was clipped by 4 bases and J by 7 bases; unmatched bases: 9. This CDR3 comprises 15 residues. Germline V gene data show CDR1 as SGHTA and CDR2 as FQGTGA.

V is TRBV6-5 and J is TRBJ2-3; 7 bases fit TRBD2. Germline loops: CDR1 MNHEY, CDR2 SVGAGI. The CDR3 consists of 16 residues. V gave up 2 bases and J gave up 2 bases; unmatched junction bases: 7. Here the CDR3 DNA reads TGTGCCAGCAGTTACGGGAAGCGGGACTTCACAGATACGCAGTATTTT. Amino acids: CASSYGKRDFTDTQYF.

The chain combines TRBV25-1 with TRBJ2-3; a weak D match, TRBD1 (5 bases). The CDR3 sequence is 15 residues long. Germline values: CDR1 MGHDK, CDR2 SYGVNS. The V and J ends lost 3 bases and 0 bases respectively, with 10 bases between them. The CDR3 loop reads CASSESTASTDTQYF. For the CDR3, the DNA is TGTGCCAGCAGTGAGTCGACAGCGAGCACAGATACGCAGTATTTT.

The J gene is TRBJ2-7, the V gene TRBV6-5; tentatively, D is TRBD2 (5 bases). The CDR3 runs 15 residues. Germline CDR1 reads MNHEY; CDR2 reads SVGAGI. The V and J ends lost 6 bases and 3 bases respectively, with 18 bases between them. The CDR3: CASRGGRRGIYEQYF. The DNA of the CDR3 is TGTGCCAGCAGGGGCGGTAGGCGAGGGATCTACGAGCAGTACTTC.

This clone was counted only a few times. V and J are TRBV7-9 and TRBJ1-1; D might be TRBD1 (6 bases). CDR3 length equals 14 residues. V lost 3 bases and J 0 bases, leaving 8 bases between the germline ends. CDR1 is SEHNR, CDR2 FQNEAQ, per germline (reference sequence). CDR3 nucleotides: TGTGCCAGCAGCTTGGACAGACTGAACACTGAAGCTTTCTTT. As protein: CASSLDRLNTEAFF.

The chain carries TRBV28 and TRBJ2-7, with a weak D call TRBD2 (5 bases). Germline CDR1 and CDR2: MDHEN and SYDVKM. CDR3 length equals 13 residues. V was shortened by 4 bases and J by 7 bases, with 14 bases between the two germline ends. This CDR3 reads CASSWQSPGEQYF. CDR3 in DNA: TGTGCCAGCAGTTGGCAGTCCCCGGGGGAGCAGTACTTC.

The CDR3 DNA is TGCGCCAGCAGCTTGGGGGACAGGGGGCAGTACAATGAGCAGTTCTTC. Translation gives CASSLGDRGQYNEQFF. The chain has TRBV5-1 and TRBJ2-1; 12 bases fit TRBD1. V lost 0 bases and J lost 4; bases outside the gene matches: 2. Germline V lookup: CDR1 SGHRS, CDR2 YFSETQ. The CDR3 spans 16 residues.

As DNA, the CDR3 is TGCGCCAGCAGCTTGGTGGCCGGGGGGCAAGAGACCCAGTACTTC. As protein: CASSLVAGGQETQYF. The chain joins TRBV5-1 to TRBJ2-5; 7 positions match TRBD2. The J segment lost 2 bases and the V segment lost 0 bases, leaving 4 bases of the junction unmatched. This CDR3 contains 15 residues. Germline CDR1 SGHRS, CDR2 YFSETQ.

The chain is built from TRBV5-1 and TRBJ2-4; TRBD1 matches at 7 bases. Germline V gene data show CDR1 as SGHRS and CDR2 as YFSETQ. Germline trimming cut 4 bases from V and 3 bases from J; bases unmatched to any gene: 7. The CDR3 has 15 amino acids. The CDR3 spells CASSPRDSIKNIQYF. CDR3 nucleotide sequence: TGCGCCAGCAGCCCCCGGGACAGTATCAAAAACATTCAGTACTTC.

This clone was observed a single time. The chain joins TRBV6-6 to TRBJ1-2; D is possibly TRBD1 (5 bases). The germline gives CDR1 MNHNY, CDR2 SVGAGI (reference sequence). Trimming removed 0 bases at V and 4 bases at J, with 9 bases between. The CDR3 runs 14 residues. The CDR3 DNA is TGTGCCAGCAGTTACTCGCAGGGTATCTATGGCTACACCTTC. It translates to CASSYSQGIYGYTF.

V gene TRBV7-6 combines with J gene TRBJ2-1, with D perhaps TRBD2 (6 bases). The CDR3 covers 13 residues. The germline V and J ends were trimmed by 6 bases and 6 bases, with 12 bases remaining between them. CDR1 is SGHVS, CDR2 FNYEAQ, per germline. CDR3 sequence: CASRSVGGNEQFF. Here the CDR3 DNA reads TGTGCCAGCAGGAGTGTGGGGGGCAATGAGCAGTTCTTC.

The V gene is TRBV18, the J gene TRBJ2-5, with D tentatively TRBD1 (5 bases). The V end lost 4 bases, the J end lost 4 bases, and 13 bases lay between the germline ends. Germline V gene lookup returns CDR1 KGHSH and CDR2 LQKENI. This CDR3 region has 14 residues. Here the CDR3 DNA reads TGTGCCAGCTCACGGGCAGGGCACGCAGAGACCCAGTACTTC. Translation: CASSRAGHAETQYF.

This chain joins TRBV5-4 and TRBJ2-7; 9 positions agree with TRBD1. The junction had 4 bases not matched to a gene; V was cut back by 2 bases and J by 4 bases. Germline V CDR1 and CDR2: SGHNT, YYREEE (reference sequence). The CDR3 runs 14 residues. The CDR3, as DNA: TGTGCCAGCAGCTTCGGGACAGGGTTGTACGAGCAGTACTTC. Encoded protein: CASSFGTGLYEQYF.

The chain combines TRBV28 with TRBJ1-1, with TRBD1 identical over 8 bases. Germline trimming cut 2 bases from V and 3 bases from J; bases unmatched to any gene: 2. CDR3 size: 14 residues. Germline CDR1 is MDHEN and CDR2 is SYDVKM. CDR3 bases: TGTGCCAGCAGTTTACAGGGGGCGGACACTGAAGCTTTCTTT. Its translation is CASSLQGADTEAFF.

This clone occurred a few times. The chain employs TRBV6-5 and TRBJ2-1; 11 positions match TRBD2. This CDR3 comprises 14 residues. With V trimmed by 6 bases and J by 8 bases, 6 bases remained unmatched. From germline, CDR1 is MNHEY and CDR2 SVGAGI. The DNA for the CDR3 is TGTGCCAGCAGATTTATAGCGGGAGGGGATGAGCAGTTCTTC. It yields the protein CASRFIAGGDEQFF.

The rearrangement links TRBV25-1 to TRBJ2-5; 8 bases align to TRBD1. CDR3 length: 16 amino acids. Looked up from germline, CDR1 is MGHDK and CDR2 is SYGVNS. J lost 4 bases, V lost 2 bases, and 9 bases had no gene match. In DNA, the CDR3 is TGTGCCAGCAGTGAACGGGGCAGGGGGCGGTTAGAGACCCAGTACTTC. It is translated as CASSERGRGRLETQYF.

V usage is TRBV6-1 and J usage is TRBJ1-5, with 9 bases matching TRBD1. This CDR3 comprises 14 residues. CDR1 and CDR2 from the germline V gene are MNHNS and SASEGT. J lost 7 bases, V lost 5 bases, and 6 bases had no gene match. As DNA, the CDR3 is TGTGCCAGCAGTAGGACAGGGGATCGACAGCCCCAGCATTTT. Translating it yields CASSRTGDRQPQHF.

Only a few counts were recorded for this clone. This sequence joins TRBV5-6 and TRBJ2-7, with 7 positions matching TRBD1. The V gene end was trimmed by 6 bases and the J gene end by 3 bases; junction bases not matched to a gene: 6. The CDR3 totals 13 residues. The V gene's germline CDR1 is SGHDT and CDR2 YYEEEE. The CDR3 DNA sequence: TGTGCCAGCATCAGACGACAGGGCTACGAGCAGTACGTC. As protein: CASIRRQGYEQYV.